A selection of T cell receptor beta chains follows, all from one sample in a study of blood T cell repertoires in COVID-19. Measured with immunoSEQ multiplex PCR; TCRdb has only the in-frame clones, and not every one. This table has 150,000 to 180,000 clones, roughly 80% appearing once. The sample taken for sequencing was peripheral blood. All receptors derive from a woman aged 60 to 75 with acute or convalescent COVID-19. The CDR3 runs from the conserved cysteine through the conserved F or W. The D gene is left open where the match is weak. Not all rows give a size; the values are once, few, many and, for expanded clones, a class.

NA,TRBJ1-2,TRBV27,TRBD1,TGTGCCAGCAGTCCTCTCACAGGGGTCTATGGCTACACCTTC,CASSPLTGVYGYTF
once,TRBJ2-2,TRBV19,NA,TGTGCCAGTAGTATACGGCTAGGGGCCGGGGAGCTGTTTTTT,CASSIRLGAGELFF
NA,TRBJ1-5,TRBV4-2,TRBD1,TGTGCCAGCAGCCAAGTCCAGGGGGCGATCGTTCAGCCCCAGCATTTT,CASSQVQGAIVQPQHF
NA,TRBJ1-2,TRBV25-1,TRBD1,TGTGCCAGCAGTGTGGACAGGGCTGGCTACACCTTC,CASSVDRAGYTF
NA,TRBJ2-2,TRBV6-4,NA,TGTGCCAGCAGTGACGTTTTTGTACTGTGGGACACCTCTCAGAGCGGGGAGCTGTTTTTT,CASSDVFVLWDTSQSGELFF
NA,TRBJ2-1,TRBV29-1,NA,TGCAGCTTCATCCCAGAGGGTCCGGTCTACAATGAGCAGTTCTTC,CSFIPEGPVYNEQFF
once,TRBJ1-5,TRBV28,NA,TGTGCCAGCAGTTTGACGGGGTACGATCGCAATCAGCCCCAGCATTTT,CASSLTGYDRNQPQHF
once,TRBJ1-5,TRBV19,TRBD1,TGTGCCAGTAGTATAGTTTTCGGGACAGGGGGCAATCAGCCCCAGCATTTT,CASSIVFGTGGNQPQHF
few,TRBJ1-2,TRBV6-1,NA,TGTGCCAGCAGTGGAGACCTGACCCACAGGGACCTCTTACGAGGCTACACCTTC,CASSGDLTHRDLLRGYTF
NA,TRBJ2-2,TRBV6-6,NA,TGTGCCAGCAGTTCCTCAGCTATAACCGGGGAGCTGTTTTTT,CASSSSAITGELFF
NA,TRBJ2-3,TRBV5-1,TRBD1,TGCGCCAGTCGTCCGGGACAGGACACAGATACGCAGTATTTT,CASRPGQDTDTQYF
once,TRBJ2-3,TRBV5-6,NA,TGTGCCAGCAGCCCAGGACACAACACAGATACGCAGTATTTT,CASSPGHNTDTQYF
NA,TRBJ1-1,TRBV5-1,NA,TGCGCCAGCAGCTTGGCCACGGGCAGGGCGAACACTGAAGCTTTCTTT,CASSLATGRANTEAFF
once,TRBJ1-1,TRBV5-5,NA,TGTGCCAGCAGCTTCATCCAGAACACTGAAGCTTTCTTT,CASSFIQNTEAFF
NA,TRBJ2-5,TRBV11-3,TRBD1,TGTGCCAGCAGCGCGGGACAGGGCATAGAGACCCAGTACTTC,CASSAGQGIETQYF
NA,TRBJ2-1,TRBV18,TRBD2,TGTGCCAGCTCACCCAACGTTAAAGCTAGCGGGGCCAACAATGAGCAGTTCTTC,CASSPNVKASGANNEQFF
NA,TRBJ2-2,TRBV28,TRBD1,TGTGCCAGCAGTCCCTGGACAGGGGGCGGCACCGGGGAGCTGTTTTTT,CASSPWTGGGTGELFF